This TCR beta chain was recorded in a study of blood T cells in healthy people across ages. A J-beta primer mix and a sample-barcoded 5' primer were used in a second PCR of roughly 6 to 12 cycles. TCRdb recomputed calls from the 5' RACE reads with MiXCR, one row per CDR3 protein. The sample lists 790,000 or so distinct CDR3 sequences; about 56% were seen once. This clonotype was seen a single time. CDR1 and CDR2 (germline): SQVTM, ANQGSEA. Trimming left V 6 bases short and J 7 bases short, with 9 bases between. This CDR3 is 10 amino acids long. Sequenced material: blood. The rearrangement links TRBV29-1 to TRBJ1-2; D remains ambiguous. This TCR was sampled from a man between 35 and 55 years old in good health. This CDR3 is CSVVGGGYTF. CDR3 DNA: TGCAGCGTGGTGGGCGGTGGCTACACCTTC.